A selection of T cell receptor beta chains follows, all from one sample in a study of cytomegalovirus exposure and HLA in healthy donors. TCRdb's table, derived via immunoSEQ multiplex PCR, lists solely in-frame clones and lacks some. The data show some 200,000 clones, with 70% seen just once and around 2.6% held by the top ten. The sequenced material came from PBMCs. The source of these receptors is a middle-aged man in good health and CMV-seropositive. The CDR3 runs from the conserved cysteine through the conserved F or W. A D gene is named only where the DNA matches it firmly. A row's size may be missing; if present it is once, few, many or a size class.

clone_size,v_call,j_call,d_call,cdr3_nt,cdr3_aa
-,TRBV18,TRBJ2-7,-,TGTGCCAGCTCACTTAGGGAGACAGGTTCCTACGAGCAGTACTTC,CASSLRETGSYEQYF
-,TRBV7-9,TRBJ2-2,TRBD1,TGTGCCAGCAGCTTAGCGGTGGCAGGGGGCAGCACCGGGGAGCTGTTTTTT,CASSLAVAGGSTGELFF
once,TRBV4-1,TRBJ2-7,-,TGCGCCAGCAGCCACCGACAGGTTACCTACGAGCAGTACTTC,CASSHRQVTYEQYF
-,TRBV5-1,TRBJ2-1,TRBD2,TGCGCCAGCAGCTTGGCCGGGACTACAAACAATGAGCAGTTCTTC,CASSLAGTTNNEQFF
-,TRBV5-1,TRBJ2-7,TRBD1,TGCGCCAGCAGCTTGGCGGGTAGGGGACAGTCCTCCTACGAGCAGTACTTC,CASSLAGRGQSSYEQYF
few,TRBV5-4,TRBJ2-7,-,TGTGCCAGCAGCCCGCGGCCCGAGTCCTACGAGCAGTACTTC,CASSPRPESYEQYF
-,TRBV7-9,TRBJ1-4,-,TGTGCCAGCAGCGATCTCGGGGGGCTAAAGGGTGAAAAACTGTTTTTT,CASSDLGGLKGEKLFF
-,TRBV11-2,TRBJ2-3,-,TGTGCCAGCAGCGTCTACAGGGCCTATCCCACAGATACGCAGTATTTT,CASSVYRAYPTDTQYF
-,TRBV6-5,TRBJ1-1,TRBD1,TGTGCCAGCAGGATACAGGGGGCGTCGTTCACTGAAGCTTTCTTT,CASRIQGASFTEAFF
few,TRBV5-1,TRBJ1-5,TRBD1,TGCGCCAGCAGCCCAGGGACAGGGGGAAAGCCCCAGCATTTT,CASSPGTGGKPQHF
-,TRBV6-1,TRBJ2-7,TRBD1,TGTGCCAGCAGATCCTGGACAGGGCCAAACGAGCAGTACTTC,CASRSWTGPNEQYF
-,TRBV5-6,TRBJ2-3,TRBD2,TGTGCCAGCAGCTTCCCTAGCGGGGGGTCTAGCACAGATACGCAGTATTTT,CASSFPSGGSSTDTQYF
few,TRBV7-2,TRBJ2-1,-,TGTGCCAGCAGCTTAGTCAGAGGGGGAAGTGAGCAGTTCTTC,CASSLVRGGSEQFF
-,TRBV27,TRBJ1-6,-,TGTGCCAGCAGTTTATGGGTTCAAGGGAGGGATTCACCCCTCCACTTT,CASSLWVQGRDSPLHF
-,TRBV7-2,TRBJ2-5,-,TGTGCCAGCCGCTACGGGGGCCAAGAGACCCAGTACTTC,CASRYGGQETQYF
-,TRBV29-1,TRBJ1-4,-,TGCAGCGCGGACAGCCCTAATGAAAAACTGTTTTTT,CSADSPNEKLFF
-,TRBV6-1,TRBJ2-5,TRBD2,TGTGCCAGCAGACCCACTAGCGGGGGGGCTCAAGAGCAGTACTTC,CASRPTSGGAQEQYF
-,TRBV13,TRBJ2-5,TRBD2,TGTGCCAGCAGCTTACGGGTAGCGGGGCACGGGGAGACCCAGTACTTC,CASSLRVAGHGETQYF
-,TRBV7-3,TRBJ2-1,TRBD2,TGTGCCAGCAGCCCCGGGGGAGCGGGGTACACTTACAATGAGCAGTTCTTC,CASSPGGAGYTYNEQFF
-,TRBV6-1,TRBJ2-2,TRBD2,TGTGCCAGCAACCTAGCGGGGTGGGGGGAGCTGTTTTTT,CASNLAGWGELFF
-,TRBV12-5,TRBJ2-5,TRBD1,TGTGCTAGTGCCCGACAGGGGGCTGGAGAGACCCAGTACTTC,CASARQGAGETQYF
few,TRBV5-1,TRBJ2-1,TRBD2,TGCGCCAGCAGCTCCGGGACTAGCGGGGGGGCAAAGAGATACAATGAGCAGTTCTTC,CASSSGTSGGAKRYNEQFF
once,TRBV15,TRBJ2-3,TRBD2,TGTGCCACCAGCATAAGGACTAGCGGCACAGATACGCAGTATTTT,CATSIRTSGTDTQYF
-,TRBV29-1,TRBJ2-3,-,TGCAGCGTTGAACAGGGGAACCTCGGTGGGGCGCAGTATTTT,CSVEQGNLGGAQYF
few,TRBV4-1,TRBJ2-3,TRBD2,TGCGCCAGCAGCTTGGGGCTAGCGGGGGGGCCAGATACGCAGTATTTT,CASSLGLAGGPDTQYF
few,TRBV2,TRBJ1-5,-,TGTGCCAGCAGGAGACAACTCAATCAGCCCCAGCATTTT,CASRRQLNQPQHF
-,TRBV9,TRBJ2-7,TRBD2,TGTGCCAGCAGCGTAGGAGCGGGGTACGGTTACGAGCAGTACTTC,CASSVGAGYGYEQYF
-,TRBV12-2,TRBJ1-5,-,TGTGCAAGTCGCCGGGACAATAATCAGCCCCAGCATTTT,CASRRDNNQPQHF
once,TRBV7-3,TRBJ2-1,-,TGTGCCAGCAGCTTAGGGCTTGGCAATGAGCAGTTCTTC,CASSLGLGNEQFF
-,TRBV9,TRBJ1-6,-,TGTGCCAGCAGCTCCCAGGGCTCCTATAATTCACCCCTCCACTTT,CASSSQGSYNSPLHF
-,TRBV5-6,TRBJ2-3,TRBD2,TGTGCCAGCAGCCCCCCCTCTAGCGGGGGTGGTACGCAGTATTTT,CASSPPSSGGGTQYF
-,TRBV2,TRBJ2-2,-,TGTGCCAGCCGGAGACTTTTGGCCGGGGAGCTGTTTTTT,CASRRLLAGELFF
-,TRBV7-3,TRBJ2-1,TRBD1,TGTGCCAGCAGCTTGGCCGGGACAGTCAATGAGCAGTTCTTC,CASSLAGTVNEQFF
-,TRBV9,TRBJ1-2,-,TGTGCCAGCAGCGTAGGCCCACAGATTCTCTATGGCTACACCTTC,CASSVGPQILYGYTF
-,TRBV11-2,TRBJ2-5,-,TGTGCCAGCAGCAGAGGGGAGGAAGAGACCCAGTACTTC,CASSRGEEETQYF
-,TRBV20-1,TRBJ1-1,-,TGCAGTGTGCAGGGTTGGGCTGAAGCTTTCTTT,CSVQGWAEAFF
-,TRBV5-4,TRBJ1-1,TRBD1,TGTGCCAGCAGCTTGGCCGGGCAGGGGGAAACTGAAGCTTTCTTT,CASSLAGQGETEAFF
few,TRBV2,TRBJ2-7,TRBD1,TGTGCCAGCAGCCCAACAGGGGGGTCCTACGAGCAGTACTTC,CASSPTGGSYEQYF
-,TRBV28,TRBJ1-2,-,TGTGCCAGCACCCTCGAGGGGGGGTACTATGGCTACACCTTC,CASTLEGGYYGYTF
-,TRBV5-6,TRBJ1-6,-,TGTGCCGGACAAAATAGGGGAACTAATTCACCCCTCCACTTT,CAGQNRGTNSPLHF
-,TRBV25-1,TRBJ1-1,TRBD1,TGTGCCAGCAGATCCGGGGACAGTAGAAAAGGCACTGAAGCTTTCTTT,CASRSGDSRKGTEAFF
few,TRBV2,TRBJ2-2,-,TGTGCCAGCAGCTCGGGGGAGTTCACCGGGGAGCTGTTTTTT,CASSSGEFTGELFF
-,TRBV28,TRBJ2-2,TRBD2,TGTGCCAGCAGTTCCCTCGGTAGCGGGGGTAGAGGAGCGCTGTTTTTT,CASSSLGSGGRGALFF
-,TRBV6-1,TRBJ1-1,TRBD1,TGTGCCAGCCAGGACAGGGCGGGCTCTGAAGCTTTCTTT,CASQDRAGSEAFF
-,TRBV20-1,TRBJ1-2,-,TGCAGTGCAAAGGAGAACGGCTACACCTTC,CSAKENGYTF
-,TRBV5-4,TRBJ2-7,-,TGTGCCAGCAGCTTGGAGTTTGGCAACTCCTACGAGCAGTACTTC,CASSLEFGNSYEQYF
once,TRBV10-2,TRBJ2-7,-,TGCGCCAGCAGTAGCCGGGGGGAGCAGTACTTC,CASSSRGEQYF
-,TRBV16,TRBJ1-2,TRBD1,TGTGCCAGCAGCCAATCGATATCGGGACAGGGGATGAGAAACTATGGCTACACCTTC,CASSQSISGQGMRNYGYTF
-,TRBV11-2,TRBJ2-1,TRBD2,TGTGCCAGCAGCGGCGGGGGGGCAAGAAACAATGAGCAGTTCTTC,CASSGGGARNNEQFF
-,TRBV10-3,TRBJ2-7,-,TGTGCCATCAGTGAAACGGGGGTTGGGTCCTACGAGCAGTACTTC,CAISETGVGSYEQYF
-,TRBV6-1,TRBJ2-7,TRBD2,TGTGCCAGCAGTGTTAACTTGGTAGCGGGGGAGAGCGAGCAGTACTTC,CASSVNLVAGESEQYF
-,TRBV7-9,TRBJ1-1,-,TGTGCCAGCAGCCTACCCGAACCTGAAGCTTTCTTT,CASSLPEPEAFF
-,TRBV6-6,TRBJ2-3,-,TGTGCCAGCAGTTTGAGGCTAGCTGGCACAGATACGCAGTATTTT,CASSLRLAGTDTQYF
-,TRBV19,TRBJ1-1,-,TGTGCCAGTAGTATCCGCGGGGGGCAGGACACTGAAGCTTTCTTT,CASSIRGGQDTEAFF
-,TRBV6-6,TRBJ2-3,-,TGTGCCAGCACCAACACAGATACGCAGTATTTT,CASTNTDTQYF
-,TRBV4-1,TRBJ1-1,TRBD1,TGCGCCAGCAGCCCCGGACAGGTCCTAACTGAAGCTTTCTTT,CASSPGQVLTEAFF
-,TRBV18,TRBJ2-2,-,TGTGCCAGCTCAACCACACCGGGAACCAACACCGGGGAGCTGTTTTTT,CASSTTPGTNTGELFF
-,TRBV6-5,TRBJ1-1,-,TGTGCCAGCAGTTACACGAGGGGGACGGAGAACACTGAAGCTTTCTTT,CASSYTRGTENTEAFF